This section outlines one TCR beta chain sequence together with its context. This clonotype turned up a few times. The clone's antigen remains unknown. Per-base qualities were not stored, and no clone one base away is much larger. The data were obtained in a study of blood T cells in healthy people across ages (dated by TCRdb to the mid-2010s). Regarding the study in general: In model experiments, roughly one uniquely barcoded TCR beta cDNA molecule per two T cells was captured by template switching. Age-related changes in TCR beta repertoire diversity were measured in the study by deep sequencing normalized with unique cDNA molecular identifiers. The donors were split into four age groups: young (average about 16 years), middle-aged (about 40), aged (roughly 68) and long-lived (approximately 80). Donors of different ages were randomly distributed across sequencing lanes to avoid experimental bias. For two donors (one aged 18 to 30 and one aged 80 or older), the study analyzed two additional independent replicas of 1 million unique cDNA reads from the same blood draw.

V is cut back by 1 base and J by 4 bases, with 11 bases in the junction unmatched. The germline V gene gives CDR1 as SGHTA and CDR2 as FQGNSA. The cysteine opens and the phenylalanine closes a CDR3 of 17 amino acids. Only CDR3 DNA remains: 51 bases, in frame from the first base. The roughly 39 donors, aged roughly 6 to 95 years, were systemically healthy Caucasian individuals from Russia. Around 10 milliliters of peripheral blood were drawn from each donor into EDTA-treated Vacutainer tubes. PBMCs were isolated by Ficoll-Paque density-gradient centrifugation, with at least 7 million obtained per sample. Total RNA was extracted from PBMCs with Trizol reagent, with at least 5.5 micrograms obtained per sample. For every donor, an aliquot of PBMCs went through flow cytometry to measure the percentages of naive CD45RAhigh/CD27high T cells. Receptors were amplified or captured by 5' RACE. For sequencing, an Illumina HiSeq 2500 was employed. A second PCR of roughly 6 to 11 cycles was performed with a sample-barcoded 5' primer and a J-beta primer mix. A unique molecular identifier was introduced onto each TCR beta cDNA molecule by a template-switch 5' adaptor carrying 12 random nucleotides. Each sample yielded at least 2.5 million CDR3-containing paired-end reads. First-strand cDNA synthesis was performed from all RNA using the Mint cDNA synthesis kit, with priming by a TRBC-specific oligonucleotide. After uracil-DNA glycosylase treatment, a first 18-cycle PCR used universal primers M1SS and BC2_uni_R on all cDNA. For the original study's pipeline: Each sample was normalized by randomly selecting 1 million high-quality reads, each carrying a distinct molecular identifier. Instead of being binned into consensus sequences, reads that shared molecular identifiers were thrown out. MiTCR, with a Q25 quality threshold and the strictest error-elimination algorithm, was used for CDR3 identification, clonotype clustering and error correction. Lower-bound total TCR beta diversity was estimated with a nonparametric unseen species model using Euler transformation. In TCRdb, the public reads were trimmed at Q25 with fastp and aligned with MiXCR, with productive beta chains retained. A single entry per CDR3 protein holds the most common genes and DNA from its merged rows. Here the V and J calls rest on TCRdb's processing, not on the authors' analysis. This sample is represented by around 580,000 distinct CDR3 sequences; less than 60% of them were singletons. The ten biggest clones cover 20% to 25% of the sample.

What the authors observed across the whole study: Bulk unsorted PBMC profiling prevented conclusive comparison of naive and antigen-experienced compartments. Estimates of total diversity based on one million sequenced T cells were regarded as lower bounds and as underestimates. Compared with the aged group, the long-lived group had more naive CD4+ T cells, fewer expanded clones and increased TCR diversity, suggesting age selection. As age increased, observed TCR beta diversity per million T cells dropped in a roughly linear way, and a significant reduction was already evident by age 40. Donor CMV infection status was unknown, potentially confounding age-related changes in expanded clonotypes. Observed TCR beta diversity correlated strongly with the percentage of naive T cells measured by flow cytometry.

The sequenced material came from blood. The receptor comes from a man aged 80 or over in good health. The V gene is TRBV7-2 and the J gene is TRBJ1-2, with 8 bases in between that match TRBD1. The CDR3 has the sequence CASSLVLLRTGIYGYTF. Read as DNA, the sequence is TGTGCCAGCAGCTTAGTTCTCTTGCGGACAGGGATCTATGGCTACACCTTC.